Below, 27 T cell receptor beta chains from the same sample are listed, as sequenced in a study of T-cell reconstitution after alpha-beta-depleted transplantation in children. A library of TCRbeta sequences, prepared with unique molecular identifiers, was generated. TCRdb reprocessed the PCR reads with MiXCR, giving one entry per CDR3 protein. The sample contains about 1,000,000 distinct CDR3 sequences, less than 30% of which appear only once. The input for sequencing was PBMCs, mostly from graft donor cells, taken 360 days after TCRalphabeta/CD19-depleted stem cell transplant. The receptors come from a boy less than two years old who had a stem cell transplant for SCID, so the T cells may come from the graft donor.

The genes are TRBV4-1 and TRBJ1-4; TRBD1 might be the D (6 bases). The V and J ends lost 3 bases and 4 bases respectively, with 12 bases between them. The length of the CDR3 is 15 residues. Germline-derived CDR1 and CDR2 are MGHRA and YSYEKL. CDR3 sequence (DNA): TGCGCCAGCAGCCATAGCAGGGGTGATAATGAAAAACTGTTTTTT. This translates into CASSHSRGDNEKLFF.

This clonotype turned up a few times. The chain combines TRBV12-3 or TRBV12-4 with TRBJ2-7; D is unclear. V was clipped by 4 bases and J by 7 bases, with 11 bases between them. This CDR3 is built from 12 residues. The CDR3 spells CASSSRMREQYF. Written as DNA, the CDR3 is TGTGCCAGCAGTTCTCGGATGAGGGAGCAGTACTTC.

Here the CDR3 DNA reads TGTGCCATCAGGACAGACCGGGACAGTGAGCAGTACTTC. It encodes CAIRTDRDSEQYF. The chain uses TRBV10-3 and TRBJ2-7, with 7 bases that match TRBD1. This CDR3 region has 13 residues. V was pared by 6 bases and J by 7 bases, with 9 bases of the junction left unmatched. Germline lookup yields CDR1 ENHRY and CDR2 SYGVKD.

The V and J genes are TRBV5-1 and TRBJ2-3; 12 positions agree with TRBD2. CDR1 and CDR2 (germline): SGHRS, YFSETQ. CDR3 length: 18 residues. J was trimmed by 0 bases and V by 7 bases; bases with no gene match: 12. The CDR3 spells CASRRGLAGGPSTDTQYF. The CDR3 bases are TGCGCCAGCCGCAGAGGGCTAGCGGGGGGGCCGAGCACAGATACGCAGTATTTT.

This clonotype appeared many times. This sequence joins TRBV15 and TRBJ2-3; D is ambiguous. Germline CDR1 LNHNV, CDR2 YYDKDF (reference sequence). The CDR3 covers 16 residues. The V and J ends lost 0 bases and 8 bases respectively, with 18 bases between them. The chain's CDR3 is CATSRDWTGRLSTQYF. The CDR3 DNA follows: TGTGCCACCAGCAGAGATTGGACCGGCCGACTCAGTACGCAGTATTTT.

This clonotype came up once. Here the CDR3 reads CASGPVNTEAFF. CDR3 nucleotide sequence: TGTGCCAGCGGCCCAGTGAACACTGAAGCTTTCTTT. The rearrangement joins TRBV7-9 to TRBJ1-1; D ambiguous. The V end lost 8 bases, the J end lost 0 bases, and 7 bases lay between the germline ends. In germline, CDR1 is SEHNR, CDR2 FQNEAQ (reference sequence). There are 12 residues in the CDR3.

The chain recombines TRBV9 with TRBJ2-3; 7 bases fit TRBD2. J lost 3 bases, V lost 0 bases, and 7 bases had no gene match. The CDR3 runs to 16 residues. CDR1 and CDR2 from the germline V gene are SGDLS and YYNGEE. CDR3: CASSVAPAGRTDTQYF. The CDR3 DNA reads TGTGCCAGCAGCGTAGCCCCAGCGGGGAGGACAGATACGCAGTATTTT.

This clonotype has more than one count but fewer than ten. This sequence joins TRBV11-2 and TRBJ2-1, with no clear D. The V gene lost 3 bases and the J gene lost 5 bases, with 8 bases spanning the gap. This CDR3 spans 13 amino acids. The germline CDR1 and CDR2 sequences are SGHAT and FQNNGV. The CDR3 reads CASSFTGDNEQFF. The CDR3 DNA sequence: TGTGCCAGCAGCTTCACGGGTGACAATGAGCAGTTCTTC.

V and J are TRBV20-1 and TRBJ2-3; the D call may be TRBD1 or TRBD2 (6 bases each). Trimming removed 0 bases from V and 5 bases from J, with 15 bases in between. Germline CDR1 DFQATT, CDR2 SNEGSKA (reference sequence). The CDR3 runs 15 residues. The CDR3 region is CSAREGGPLGDTQYF. The CDR3 coding sequence is TGCAGTGCTAGAGAAGGGGGGCCGCTAGGAGATACGCAGTATTTT.

The chain combines TRBV20-1 with TRBJ1-5; 7 bases agree with TRBD1. V shed 4 bases and J 6 bases; nucleotides not matched to a gene: 6. There are 13 residues in the CDR3. CDR1 and CDR2 from the germline V gene are DFQATT and SNEGSKA (reference sequence). For the CDR3, the DNA is TGCAGTGCTAAACAGGGGACGGGTCAGCCCCAGCATTTT. Amino acids: CSAKQGTGQPQHF.

The chain couples TRBV5-1 to TRBJ1-6; the D gene is possibly TRBD1 (5 bases). The CDR3 is 16 residues long. With 1 base removed from V and 0 bases from J, the gap between germline ends came to 8 bases. The germline gives CDR1 SGHRS, CDR2 YFSETQ. Written as DNA, the CDR3 is TGCGCCAGCAGCTTGCAGGGAATCTCCTATAATTCACCCCTCCACTTT. Its translation is CASSLQGISYNSPLHF. Variable domain in full (rest from reference TRBV5-1 and TRBJ1-6): KAGVTQTPRYLIKTRGQQVTLSCSPISGHRSVSWYQQTPGQGLQFLFEYFSETQRNKGNFPGRFSGRQFSNSRSEMNVSTLELGDSALYLCASSLQGISYNSPLHFGNGTRLTVT.

The rearrangement links TRBV5-1 to TRBJ1-6; D possibly corresponds to TRBD1 (5 bases). The germline V gene encodes CDR1 SGHRS and CDR2 YFSETQ. Trimming pared 7 bases from V and 0 bases from J, leaving 17 bases between. This CDR3 spans 17 amino acids. The CDR3 region is CASQVGPGSSYNSPLHF. For the CDR3, the DNA is TGCGCCAGCCAGGTCGGGCCAGGGAGCTCCTATAATTCACCCCTCCACTTT.

This clonotype has only a few counts. The chain uses TRBV7-2 and TRBJ1-6; D is unclear. The V end lost 5 bases, the J end lost 3 bases, and 17 bases lay between the germline ends. In germline, CDR1 is SGHTA, CDR2 FQGNSA. This CDR3 comprises 17 residues. CDR3 protein: CASSLPSFASYNSPLHF. CDR3 nucleotides: TGTGCCAGCAGCCTCCCTAGCTTCGCAAGCTATAATTCACCCCTCCACTTT.

This clonotype was observed a handful of times. The chain uses TRBV20-1 and TRBJ2-3; 7 bases match TRBD1. In germline, CDR1 is DFQATT, CDR2 SNEGSKA (reference sequence). V shed 1 base and J 2 bases; nucleotides not matched to a gene: 6. The CDR3 is made up of 15 amino acids. As DNA, the CDR3 is TGCAGTGCTAGAGTCGGGACAGTGACCACAGATACGCAGTATTTT. It translates to CSARVGTVTTDTQYF.

This clonotype appeared a few times. V gene TRBV25-1 combines with J gene TRBJ2-1; tentatively, D is TRBD1 (6 bases). Per the germline V gene, CDR1 is MGHDK and CDR2 is SYGVNS. The V gene lost 5 bases and the J gene lost 1 base, with 9 bases spanning the gap. The CDR3 sequence is 14 residues long. The CDR3 nucleotides are TGTGCCAGCAGTAGGGGGATTTCCTACAATGAGCAGTTCTTC. Translating it yields CASSRGISYNEQFF.

The chain recombines TRBV5-5 with TRBJ1-4; 10 nucleotides line up with TRBD1. The ends lost 1 base at V and 8 bases at J; junction bases unmatched: 8. Germline V gives CDR1 SGHKS, CDR2 YYEKEE (reference sequence). The CDR3 loop spans 16 amino acids. Here the CDR3 DNA reads TGTGCCAGCAGCTTGTCTTCCGGGACAGGGGAAGAAAAACTGTTTTTT. Amino acid sequence: CASSLSSGTGEEKLFF.

A few counts support this clonotype. This chain joins TRBV5-5 and TRBJ1-4; D not certain. Germline V gives CDR1 SGHKS, CDR2 YYEKEE (reference sequence). V was cut by 3 bases and J by 4 bases, with 10 bases left in between. The CDR3 is made up of 14 amino acids. The DNA of the CDR3 is TGTGCCAGCAGCTGGAGCGGCTATAATGAAAAACTGTTTTTT. Its protein product is CASSWSGYNEKLFF.

V gene TRBV16 combines with J gene TRBJ1-1; no definite D call. Germline values: CDR1 KGHSY, CDR2 FQNENV. The CDR3 contains 16 residues. The ends were cut back, 0 bases at V and 0 bases at J, with 11 bases in the middle. CDR3 coding DNA: TGTGCCAGCAGCCAATCTTGGCCTAACATGAACACTGAAGCTTTCTTT. It is translated as CASSQSWPNMNTEAFF. Drawing the rest from reference TRBV16 and TRBJ1-1, the complete variable domain is GEEVAQTPKHLVRGEGQKAKLYCAPIKGHSYVFWYQQVLKNEFKFLISFQNENVFDETGMPKERFSAKCLPNSPCSLEIQATKLEDSAVYFCASSQSWPNMNTEAFFGQGTRLTVV.

Turning to this clonotype: No conserved phenylalanine or tryptophan is present at the end of the CDR3, so a read error is the likely explanation. The DNA is left out, because the CDR3 cannot be placed on it with certainty; the CDR3 is given as TCRdb lists it. This chain uses TRBV7-2 with TRBJ2-1; the DNA was not compared with TRBD2, the D call given in the table. Germline CDR1 is SGHTA and CDR2 is FQGNSA. The CDR3 is 13 residues long, counting both termini. CDR3 loop: CASSPNSGLEIGI.

Here the CDR3 DNA reads TGTGCCAGCAGCCACTCCGGGACAGCAGAGACCCAGTACTTC. The encoded protein is CASSHSGTAETQYF. This chain connects TRBV28 to TRBJ2-5; 7 nucleotides match TRBD1. Looked up from germline, CDR1 is MDHEN and CDR2 is SYDVKM. Trimming took 6 bases from V and 4 from J; bases not matched to a gene: 8. The CDR3 covers 14 residues.

This chain connects TRBV5-1 to TRBJ2-5; 10 positions agree with TRBD1. CDR1 is SGHRS, CDR2 YFSETQ, per germline. This CDR3 is built from 16 residues. Losses at the gene ends were 4 bases for V and 1 base for J; bases not matched to a gene: 7. As DNA, the CDR3 is TGCGCCAGCAGCCTCAAGGGGACAGGGGTCCAAGAGACCCAGTACTTC. As protein: CASSLKGTGVQETQYF.

In this sample, this clonotype turned up a few times. The chain combines TRBV5-1 with TRBJ2-1; 13 bases align to TRBD2. This CDR3 has 16 residues. Germline V gives CDR1 SGHRS, CDR2 YFSETQ. J was trimmed by 5 bases and V by 4 bases; bases with no gene match: 6. CDR3 residues: CASSVTSGGADNEQFF. The CDR3 coding sequence is TGCGCCAGCAGCGTAACTAGCGGGGGGGCAGACAATGAGCAGTTCTTC.

The V and J genes are TRBV12-3 or TRBV12-4 and TRBJ2-2; possibly TRBD1 for D (6 bases). This CDR3 has 18 amino acids. The ends were cut back, 2 bases at V and 5 bases at J, with 21 bases in the middle. CDR3: CASSLIYTGGRVTGELFF. In DNA form, the CDR3 reads TGTGCCAGCAGTTTAATCTATACTGGGGGCAGGGTGACCGGGGAGCTGTTTTTT.

The V call is TRBV20-1, the J call TRBJ2-3; D unresolved. V dropped 4 bases and J dropped 2 bases, with 7 bases sitting between them. The germline V gene has CDR1 DFQATT and CDR2 SNEGSKA (reference sequence). The CDR3 totals 12 residues. CDR3 coding DNA: TGCAGTGCTACGGATCTCACAGATACGCAGTATTTT. Translation gives CSATDLTDTQYF.

There are a few counts of this clonotype. This sequence joins TRBV27 and TRBJ1-1; D possibly corresponds to TRBD1 (5 bases). V was pared by 3 bases and J by 3 bases, with 8 bases between. Per the germline V gene, CDR1 is MNHEY and CDR2 is SMNVEV (reference sequence). The CDR3 has 13 amino acids. The CDR3 loop is CASSLDTYTEAFF. Written as DNA, the CDR3 is TGTGCCAGCAGTTTGGACACATACACTGAAGCTTTCTTT.

V usage is TRBV4-1 and J usage is TRBJ1-4, with unresolved D. The CDR3 extends over 15 amino acids. Germline V CDR1 and CDR2: MGHRA, YSYEKL. V lost 0 bases to trimming and J lost 3 bases, with 8 bases between them. CDR3 region: CASSQEWMANEKLFF. CDR3 DNA: TGCGCCAGCAGCCAAGAATGGATGGCTAATGAAAAACTGTTTTTT.

The gene calls are TRBV9 and TRBJ2-1; D gene uncertain. Germline V gene lookup returns CDR1 SGDLS and CDR2 YYNGEE. The CDR3 is made up of 15 amino acids. Trimming took 3 bases from V and 7 from J, leaving 17 bases between them. In nucleotides, the CDR3 is TGTGCCAGCAGCGCCTCCCTGATGGTGGGGAATGAGCAGTTCTTC. This codes for CASSASLMVGNEQFF.